Described below is a single T cell receptor (beta chain) sequence and its context. Its antigen is currently unknown. Measured with immunoSEQ multiplex PCR; TCRdb has only the in-frame clones, and not every one. This table has some 100,000 clones, about 90% appearing once. This entry belongs to a study of siplizumab effects on memory and regulatory T cells. Notes on the study in general: Sequences that were alloreactive and traceable to unstimulated CD4+ memory cells were significantly reduced by siplizumab. Confirmation that proliferating Tregs from siplizumab cultures had suppressive function was not obtained. Naive T cells, seemingly more diverse than memory cells, seemed major alloresponse contributors. To unstimulated subsets, only a minor fraction of alloreactive clones could be mapped.

Sample: Tregs sorted from blood. The receptor comes from a human donor in good health.

CDR3 loop: CASSPPKQDEQYF. CDR3 coding DNA: TGTGCCAGCTCACCACCGAAACAAGACGAGCAGTACTTC. This sequence joins TRBV18 and TRBJ2-7; no firm D call. Germline assignment: CDR1 KGHSH and CDR2 LQKENI. Deletions cut 0 bases from V and 5 bases from J, with 8 bases between. CDR3 length: 13 amino acids.